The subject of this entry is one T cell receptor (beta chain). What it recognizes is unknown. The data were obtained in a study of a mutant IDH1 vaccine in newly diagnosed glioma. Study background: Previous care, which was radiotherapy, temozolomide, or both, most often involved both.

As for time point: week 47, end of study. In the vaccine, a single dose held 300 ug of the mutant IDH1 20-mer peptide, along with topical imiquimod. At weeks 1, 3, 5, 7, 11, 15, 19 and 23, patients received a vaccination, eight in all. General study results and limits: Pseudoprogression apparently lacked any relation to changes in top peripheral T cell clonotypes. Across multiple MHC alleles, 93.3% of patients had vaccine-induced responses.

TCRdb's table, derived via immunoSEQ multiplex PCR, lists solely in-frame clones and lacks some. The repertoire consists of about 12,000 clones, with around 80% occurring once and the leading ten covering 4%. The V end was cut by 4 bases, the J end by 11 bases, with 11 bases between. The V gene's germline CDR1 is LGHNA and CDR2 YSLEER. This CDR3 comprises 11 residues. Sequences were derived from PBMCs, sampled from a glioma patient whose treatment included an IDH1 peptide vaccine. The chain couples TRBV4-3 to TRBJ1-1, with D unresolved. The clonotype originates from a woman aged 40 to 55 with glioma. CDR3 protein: CASSLRREAFF. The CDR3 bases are TGCGCCAGCAGCCTCCGAAGGGAGGCTTTCTTT.